This record concerns one T cell receptor beta chain sequence. The sample comes from a study of T cells in localized non-small cell lung cancer. TCRdb's copy holds only in-frame clones and misses some; the assay was immunoSEQ multiplex PCR. Here the sample spans tens of thousands of clones, approximately 80% being singletons. Sequenced material: PBMCs, taken before any cancer treatment. The sequence was collected from a man between 35 and 75 years old with stage II lung adenocarcinoma.

The CDR3 is CASSPLWVDSTRRWTEAFF. As DNA, the CDR3 is TGTGCCAGTAGTCCCCTCTGGGTGGACAGTACCCGACGGTGGACTGAAGCTTTCTTT. The rearrangement links TRBV19 to TRBJ1-1, with a tentative D call TRBD1 (6 bases). Germline loops: CDR1 LNHDA, CDR2 SQIVND (reference sequence). The CDR3 covers 19 residues. The V end was cut by 5 bases, the J end by 5 bases, with 30 bases between.